A single sample gave rise to the 22 T cell receptor beta chains below, sequenced in a study of cytomegalovirus exposure and HLA in healthy donors. The PCR had 60 Vbeta and 13 Jbeta primers. TCRdb's table, derived via immunoSEQ multiplex PCR, lists solely in-frame clones and lacks some. The repertoire has about 190,000 clones, around 85% of them found once; the top ten carry approximately 6.3%. The sample consisted of PBMCs. The receptors were sampled from a man in his forties or fifties in good health and CMV-seropositive.

The V call is TRBV6-4, the J call TRBJ2-5, with a weak D call TRBD2 (6 bases). V was clipped by 5 bases and J by 3 bases, with 10 bases between them. The CDR3 length is 13 residues. The germline CDR1 and CDR2 sequences are MRHNA and SNTAGT. The CDR3 sequence: CASSPTSEETQYF. CDR3 DNA sequence: TGTGCCAGCAGTCCGACTAGTGAAGAGACCCAGTACTTC.

This chain uses TRBV7-6 with TRBJ2-1, with D possibly matching TRBD2 (6 bases). Between the trimmed V and J ends, which lost 5 bases and 10 bases, there was a span of 24 bases. Germline lookup yields CDR1 SGHVS and CDR2 FNYEAQ. The CDR3 consists of 16 residues. The CDR3 is CASSPNYGGSLREQFF. The CDR3 bases are TGTGCCAGCAGCCCGAACTACGGGGGTTCCCTTAGGGAGCAGTTCTTC.

This chain uses TRBV5-1 with TRBJ2-5; 9 positions agree with TRBD1. CDR3 length equals 14 residues. The V and J ends lost 4 bases and 5 bases, in that order; junction bases with no gene match: 6. Germline loops: CDR1 SGHRS, CDR2 YFSETQ. The DNA for the CDR3 is TGCGCCAGCAGCGGGGGACAGGGATTGGAGACCCAGTACTTC. Amino acid sequence: CASSGGQGLETQYF.

This clone turned up a few times. The chain joins TRBV6-6 to TRBJ1-4, with D perhaps TRBD1 (6 bases). CDR1 MNHNY and CDR2 SVGAGI come from the germline V gene (reference sequence). Trimming shortened V by 7 bases and J by 4 bases, and 13 bases separated the two germline ends. The CDR3 spans 14 residues. In DNA, the CDR3 is TGTGCCAGCAAGGAGACAGGAGGTAATGAAAAACTGTTTTTT. It specifies CASKETGGNEKLFF.

The chain joins TRBV5-1 to TRBJ2-1, with TRBD2 identical over 9 bases. The CDR3 extends over 18 amino acids. With V trimmed by 4 bases and J by 0 bases, 11 bases remained unmatched. Germline assignment: CDR1 SGHRS and CDR2 YFSETQ. For the CDR3, the DNA is TGCGCCAGCAGCCCGACTTGGCGGGGGGGGAGCTCCTACAATGAGCAGTTCTTC. This gives the protein CASSPTWRGGSSYNEQFF. Full variable domain (remainder filled in from reference TRBV5-1 and TRBJ2-1): KAGVTQTPRYLIKTRGQQVTLSCSPISGHRSVSWYQQTPGQGLQFLFEYFSETQRNKGNFPGRFSGRQFSNSRSEMNVSTLELGDSALYLCASSPTWRGGSSYNEQFFGPGTRLTVL.

This clone came up a few times. J is TRBJ2-7 and V is TRBV6-5, with D perhaps matching TRBD2 (6 bases). The V gene's germline CDR1 is MNHEY and CDR2 SVGAGI. The V gene lost 4 bases and the J gene lost 9 bases, with 19 bases spanning the gap. The CDR3 has 14 residues. In nucleotides, the CDR3 is TGTGCCAGCAGTTCGACCGGGGGATCGAATGGGCAGTACTTC. Translated: CASSSTGGSNGQYF.

The rearrangement uses TRBV7-2 and TRBJ2-5, with 8 positions matching TRBD2. The length of the CDR3 is 16 residues. Germline trimming cut 1 base from V and 6 bases from J; bases unmatched to any gene: 10. Per germline, CDR1 SGHTA and CDR2 FQGNSA. CDR3 residues: CASSLDAGGNSKTQYF. CDR3 coding DNA: TGTGCCAGCAGCTTAGATGCGGGGGGCAATAGTAAGACCCAGTACTTC.

This rearrangement joins TRBV14 to TRBJ2-7; TRBD2 agrees at 9 bases. Per the germline V gene, CDR1 is SGHDN and CDR2 is FVKESK. The CDR3 loop spans 14 amino acids. J gave up 5 bases and V 5 bases, and 7 bases lay outside the gene matches. CDR3 loop: CASSWAGGPNEQYF. The CDR3 region has the DNA TGTGCCAGCAGCTGGGCGGGGGGGCCGAACGAGCAGTACTTC.

The chain couples TRBV7-9 to TRBJ1-1; D perhaps matches TRBD1 (5 bases). V lost 5 bases, J lost 0 bases, and 10 bases lay in between. CDR1 and CDR2 (germline): SEHNR, FQNEAQ (reference sequence). This CDR3 is built from 14 residues. The CDR3 sequence is CASSPRRVNTEAFF. CDR3 DNA sequence: TGTGCCAGCAGCCCACGCAGGGTGAACACTGAAGCTTTCTTT.

The chain joins TRBV14 to TRBJ1-6, with TRBD1 matching over 8 bases. V trimming: 4 bases; J trimming: 10 bases; junction bases outside the gene matches: 6. The CDR3 covers 14 residues. From germline, CDR1 is SGHDN and CDR2 FVKESK. The CDR3 DNA reads as TGTGCCAGCAGCCTAGACAGGGGCGGATCACCCCTCCACTTT. Translation: CASSLDRGGSPLHF.

The chain joins TRBV2 to TRBJ1-2; possible D gene TRBD1, 6 bases. Trimming took 4 bases from V and 4 from J, leaving 10 bases between them. CDR1 is SNHLY and CDR2 is FYNNEI in the germline V gene. This CDR3 is 13 amino acids long. CDR3 nucleotides: TGTGCCAGCAGTGGGGGCAGGGGCTATGGCTACACCTTC. This gives the protein CASSGGRGYGYTF.

The chain employs TRBV14 and TRBJ2-7, with TRBD2 matching 9 bases. The V gene's germline CDR1 is SGHDN and CDR2 FVKESK. The CDR3 has 14 amino acids. V lost 3 bases and J lost 2; bases outside the gene matches: 2. CDR3 DNA: TGTGCCAGCAGCCAGAGCGGGGGGACCTACGAGCAGTACTTC. This encodes CASSQSGGTYEQYF.

The chain carries TRBV4-2 and TRBJ1-1; a weak D match, TRBD1 (5 bases). This CDR3 comprises 17 residues. The germline V gene has CDR1 LGHNA and CDR2 YNFKEQ. V lost 1 base to trimming and J lost 0 bases, with 15 bases between them. The CDR3 sequence: CASSQGGVGRVNTEAFF. The CDR3 nucleotides read TGTGCCAGCAGCCAAGGGGGGGTTGGTCGGGTGAACACTGAAGCTTTCTTT.

V gene TRBV5-6 combines with J gene TRBJ2-3, with TRBD1 as a possible D gene (6 bases). Germline loops: CDR1 SGHDT, CDR2 YYEEEE. The CDR3 has 17 amino acids. V was clipped by 3 bases and J by 6 bases, with 23 bases between them. CDR3 DNA sequence: TGTGCCAGCAGCTCCGACGGGGACATCTCCGACTCGGATACGCAGTATTTT. Amino acids: CASSSDGDISDSDTQYF.

The chain couples TRBV9 to TRBJ1-2, with 7 bases fitting TRBD1. V shed 5 bases and J 0 bases; nucleotides not matched to a gene: 4. In germline, CDR1 is SGDLS, CDR2 YYNGEE. The CDR3 totals 14 residues. In nucleotides, the CDR3 is TGTGCCAGCAGTCCACAGGGGTCTAACTATGGCTACACCTTC. Its translation: CASSPQGSNYGYTF.

The CDR3 coding sequence is TGTGCCAGCAGCTTAGGGACAGGGGGAACCGGGGAGCTGTTTTTT. Translated, it gives CASSLGTGGTGELFF. The rearrangement uses TRBV11-3 and TRBJ2-2, with 10 bases that match TRBD1. V shed 1 base, J shed 5 bases, and the junction held 1 base outside the gene matches. The CDR3 consists of 15 residues. The V gene's germline CDR1 is SGHNT and CDR2 YENEEA.

V is TRBV10-3 and J is TRBJ1-2; D may be TRBD1 (5 bases). The V end lost 4 bases, the J end lost 0 bases, and 12 bases lay between the germline ends. The germline V gene encodes CDR1 ENHRY and CDR2 SYGVKD. The CDR3 covers 15 residues. CDR3 sequence reads: CAISVGQGANYGYTF. CDR3 DNA: TGTGCCATCAGTGTCGGTCAGGGCGCTAACTATGGCTACACCTTC.

The V gene is TRBV7-8, the J gene TRBJ2-7, with no clear D. CDR3 size: 17 residues. V lost 1 base and J 2 bases, leaving 18 bases between the germline ends. Germline lookup yields CDR1 SGHVS and CDR2 FQNEAQ. CDR3 residues: CASSLDHLARTAYEQYF. CDR3 coding DNA: TGTGCCAGCAGCTTAGATCATCTGGCGAGAACAGCCTACGAGCAGTACTTC.

A note on this clone: In the same sample, other DNA sequences code for this CDR3. The genes are TRBV7-9 and TRBJ2-7, with 10 nucleotides matching TRBD1. The CDR3 contains 14 residues. The J segment lost 3 bases and the V segment lost 5 bases, leaving 4 bases of the junction unmatched. Germline V gene sequence: CDR1 SEHNR, CDR2 FQNEAQ (reference sequence). The CDR3 bases are TGTGCCAGCAGCCCAAGGACAGGGGGCTACGAGCAGTACTTC. Amino acids: CASSPRTGGYEQYF.

This chain uses TRBV28 with TRBJ1-5; D is perhaps TRBD1 (5 bases). The CDR3 is 15 residues long. Germline V gene sequence: CDR1 MDHEN, CDR2 SYDVKM. The germline V and J ends were trimmed by 7 bases and 6 bases, with 19 bases remaining between them. For the CDR3, the DNA is TGTGCCAGCAAACCCGGGGGGTCGCGGGGTCAGCCCCAGCATTTT. Amino acid sequence: CASKPGGSRGQPQHF.

V is TRBV30 and J is TRBJ1-5, with D possibly being TRBD1 (5 bases). CDR1 GTSNPN and CDR2 SVGIG come from the germline V gene (reference sequence). Trimming cost V 2 bases and J 0 bases, with 14 bases left between them. This CDR3 comprises 16 residues. This CDR3 is CAWSSRQFASNQPQHF. The CDR3 DNA reads as TGTGCCTGGAGTTCTAGACAGTTCGCTAGCAATCAGCCCCAGCATTTT.

Remarks on this clone: The junction does not match germline at one end; this may be a read error. The chain has TRBV7-7 and TRBJ2-7; D is unresolved. The CDR3 length is 13 residues. The germline V gene encodes CDR1 SSHAT and CDR2 FNYEAQ (reference sequence). The CDR3 protein is CASSLTTNYEQYF. The DNA of the CDR3 is TGTGCTAGCAGCCTAACCACTAACTACGAGCAGTACTTC.